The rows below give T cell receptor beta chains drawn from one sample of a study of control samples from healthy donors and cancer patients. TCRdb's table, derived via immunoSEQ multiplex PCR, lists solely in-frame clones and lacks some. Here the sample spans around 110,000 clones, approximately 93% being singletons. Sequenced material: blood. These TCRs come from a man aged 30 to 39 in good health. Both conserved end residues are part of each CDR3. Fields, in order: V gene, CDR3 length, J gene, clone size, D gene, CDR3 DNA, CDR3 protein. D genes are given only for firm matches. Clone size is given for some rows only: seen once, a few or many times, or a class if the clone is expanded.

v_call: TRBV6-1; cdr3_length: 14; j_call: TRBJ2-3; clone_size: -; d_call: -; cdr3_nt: TGTGCCAGCAGTGAGCAGCTAGCATCAGATACGCAGTATTTT; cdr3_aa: CASSEQLASDTQYF
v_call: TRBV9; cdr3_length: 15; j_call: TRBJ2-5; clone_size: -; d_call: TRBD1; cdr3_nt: TGTGCCAGCAGCTCGGGACAGGACGAAAAAGAGACCCAGTACTTC; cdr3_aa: CASSSGQDEKETQYF
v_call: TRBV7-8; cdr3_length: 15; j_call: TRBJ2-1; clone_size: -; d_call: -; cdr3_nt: TGTGCCAGCAGCTTAGCTACCAACCTACACAATGAGCAGTTCTTC; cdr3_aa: CASSLATNLHNEQFF
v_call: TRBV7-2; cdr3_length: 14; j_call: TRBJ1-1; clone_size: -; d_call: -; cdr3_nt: TGTGCCAGCAGCTTTAGTCGTATGAACACTGAAGCTTTCTTT; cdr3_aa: CASSFSRMNTEAFF
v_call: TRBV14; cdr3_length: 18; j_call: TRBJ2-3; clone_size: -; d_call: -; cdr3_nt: TGTGCCAGCAGCCAAGATGGTACGAGGAAACGTGGCACAGATACGCAGTATTTT; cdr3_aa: CASSQDGTRKRGTDTQYF
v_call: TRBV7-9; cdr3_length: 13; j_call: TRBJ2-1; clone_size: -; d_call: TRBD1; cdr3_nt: TGTGCGGAAGACAGGGGAGAGAACAATGAGCAGTTCTTC; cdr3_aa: CAEDRGENNEQFF
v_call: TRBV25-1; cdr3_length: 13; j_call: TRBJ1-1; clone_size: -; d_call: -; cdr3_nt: TGTGCCAGCAGCCCCCAGGCGAACACTGAAGCTTTCTTT; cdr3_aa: CASSPQANTEAFF
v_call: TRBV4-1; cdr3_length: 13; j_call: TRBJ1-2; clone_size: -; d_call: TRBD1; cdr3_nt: TGCGCCAGCAGCGGACAGGGTAAACATGGCTACACCTTC; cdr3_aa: CASSGQGKHGYTF
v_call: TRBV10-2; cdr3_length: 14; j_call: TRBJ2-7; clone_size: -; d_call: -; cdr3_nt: TGCGCCAGCAGCGAAGCCGGGACACCTTACGAGCAGTACTTC; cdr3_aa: CASSEAGTPYEQYF
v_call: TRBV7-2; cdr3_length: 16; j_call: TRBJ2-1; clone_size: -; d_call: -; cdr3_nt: TGTGCCAGCAGCAATATGAATAGGGAGTGGGACAATGAGCAGTTCTTC; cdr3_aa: CASSNMNREWDNEQFF
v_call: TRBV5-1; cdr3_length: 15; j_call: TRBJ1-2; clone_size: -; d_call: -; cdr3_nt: TGCGCCAGCAGCTTGAATTTACCGGCCTCGGATGGCTACACCTTC; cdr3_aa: CASSLNLPASDGYTF
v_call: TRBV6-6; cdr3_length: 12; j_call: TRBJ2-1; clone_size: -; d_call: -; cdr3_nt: TGTGCCAGCAGTCTGGGGTGGGATGAGCAGTTCTTC; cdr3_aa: CASSLGWDEQFF
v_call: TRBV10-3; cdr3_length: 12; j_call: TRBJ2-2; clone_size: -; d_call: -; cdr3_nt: TGTGCCATCTCCCCCTACACCGGGGAGCTGTTTTTT; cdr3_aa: CAISPYTGELFF
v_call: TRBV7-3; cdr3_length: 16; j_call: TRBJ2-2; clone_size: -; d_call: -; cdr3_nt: TGTGCCAGCAGCTTAATGGAGGCACGGAACACCGGGGAGCTGTTTTTT; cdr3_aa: CASSLMEARNTGELFF
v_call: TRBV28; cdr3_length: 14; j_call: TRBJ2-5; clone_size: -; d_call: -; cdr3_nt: TGTGCCAGCAGTTTATGGGAACAGCAAGAGACCCAGTACTTC; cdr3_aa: CASSLWEQQETQYF
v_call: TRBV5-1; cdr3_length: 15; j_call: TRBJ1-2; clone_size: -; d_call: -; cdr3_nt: TGCGCCAGCAGCTCCCGGACTGGACTTAACTATGGCTACACCTTC; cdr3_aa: CASSSRTGLNYGYTF
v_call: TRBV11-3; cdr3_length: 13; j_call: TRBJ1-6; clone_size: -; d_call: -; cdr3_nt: TGTGCCAGCAGCCGGGACGGAGATTCACCCCTCCACTTT; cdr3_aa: CASSRDGDSPLHF
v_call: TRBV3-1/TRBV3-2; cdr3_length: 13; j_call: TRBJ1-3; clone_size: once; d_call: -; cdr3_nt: TGTGCCAGCAGCCAAGATCTCGGAAACACCATATATTTT; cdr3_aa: CASSQDLGNTIYF
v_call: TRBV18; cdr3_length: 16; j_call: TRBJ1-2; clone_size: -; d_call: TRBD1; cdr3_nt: TGTGCCAGCTCGCCGAATTTGGCGGACAGGGGGCATGGCTACACCTTC; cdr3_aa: CASSPNLADRGHGYTF
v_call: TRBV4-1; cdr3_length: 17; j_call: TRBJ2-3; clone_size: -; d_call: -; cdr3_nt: TGCGCCAGCAGCCAAGATGGTGATACAAGGGGCTTAGATACGCAGTATTTT; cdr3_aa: CASSQDGDTRGLDTQYF
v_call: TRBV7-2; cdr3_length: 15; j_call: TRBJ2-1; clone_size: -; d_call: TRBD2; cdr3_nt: TGTGCCAGCAGCCGTAGCGGGGACCCCTACAATGAGCAGTTCTTC; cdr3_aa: CASSRSGDPYNEQFF
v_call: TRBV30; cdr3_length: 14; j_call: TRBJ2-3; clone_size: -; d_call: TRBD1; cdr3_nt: TGTGCCTGGAGTGCCGACAGGGGCACAGATACGCAGTATTTT; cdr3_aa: CAWSADRGTDTQYF
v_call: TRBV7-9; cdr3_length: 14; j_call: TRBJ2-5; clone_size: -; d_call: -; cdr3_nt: TGTGCCAGCAGCCAGACCCCGGCCAAAGAGACCCAGTACTTC; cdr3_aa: CASSQTPAKETQYF
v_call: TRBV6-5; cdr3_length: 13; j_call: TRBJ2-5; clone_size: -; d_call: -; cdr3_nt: TGTGCCAGCAGCGCGGGACAGCAAGAGACCCAGTACTTC; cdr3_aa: CASSAGQQETQYF
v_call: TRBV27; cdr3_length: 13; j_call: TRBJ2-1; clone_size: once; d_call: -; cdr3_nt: TGTGCCAGCAGTCAGCAATACTACAATGAGCAGTTCTTC; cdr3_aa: CASSQQYYNEQFF
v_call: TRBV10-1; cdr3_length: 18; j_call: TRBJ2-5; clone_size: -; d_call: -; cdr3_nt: TGCGCCAGCAGTGAGTCCCCACCAGCTAGCGCCTTCCGAGAGACCCAGTACTTC; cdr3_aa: CASSESPPASAFRETQYF
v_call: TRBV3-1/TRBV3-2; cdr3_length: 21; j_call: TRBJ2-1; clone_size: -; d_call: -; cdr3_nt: TGTGCCAGCAGCCAAGCCGTCTATGCTATCGCCACATCGAGCTCCTACAATGAGCAGTTCTTC; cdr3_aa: CASSQAVYAIATSSSYNEQFF
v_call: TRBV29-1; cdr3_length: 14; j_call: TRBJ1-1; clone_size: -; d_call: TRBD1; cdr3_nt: TGCAGCGTTAAAATCGGGACAGGAGGAACTGAAGCTTTCTTT; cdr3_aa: CSVKIGTGGTEAFF
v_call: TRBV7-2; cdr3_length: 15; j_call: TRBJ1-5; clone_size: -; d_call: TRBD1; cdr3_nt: TGTGCCAGCAGCTCCCGGGACAGCCCCAATCAGCCCCAGCATTTT; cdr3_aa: CASSSRDSPNQPQHF